One and the same sample provided the 4 T cell receptor beta chains below, sequenced in a study of identical twins. A single record per CDR3 protein comes from TCRdb applying MiXCR to the 5' RACE reads. The profile shows a few hundred thousand distinct CDR3 sequences, over 8.5% of them singletons. This sample also belongs to another study, concerning yellow fever vaccine responses in identical twins.

The sequenced sample consisted of PBMCs. These receptors all stem from a woman younger than 30 in good health.

This clonotype was seen many times. V and J are TRBV3-1 and TRBJ1-6, with no clear D. The CDR3 consists of 13 residues. Germline V gene sequence: CDR1 LGHDT, CDR2 YNNKEL (reference sequence). V was clipped by 0 bases and J by 8 bases, with 5 bases between them. The CDR3 here is CASSQDPDSPLHF. Here the CDR3 DNA reads TGTGCCAGCAGCCAAGATCCCGATTCACCCCTCCACTTT. The full variable domain, its missing parts supplied by reference TRBV3-1 and TRBJ1-6, is DTAVSQTPKYLVTQMGNDKSIKCEQNLGHDTMYWYKQDSKKFLKIMFSYNNKELIINETVPNRFSPKSPDKAHLNLHINSLELGDSAVYFCASSQDPDSPLHFGNGTRLTVT.

This clonotype showed up many times. The chain carries TRBV6-2 or TRBV6-3 and TRBJ2-3, with 8 positions matching TRBD2. Trimming took 3 bases from V and 3 from J; bases not matched to a gene: 5. This CDR3 is built from 15 residues. Germline CDR1 MNHEY, CDR2 SVGEGT. CDR3 loop: CASSYRGGLTDTQYF. For the CDR3, the DNA is TGTGCCAGCAGTTATCGGGGGGGGCTGACAGATACGCAGTATTTT.

This clonotype showed up many times. The gene calls are TRBV25-1 and TRBJ2-1; D is undetermined. Looked up from germline, CDR1 is MGHDK and CDR2 is SYGVNS. The CDR3 covers 14 residues. Trimming pared 3 bases from V and 4 bases from J, leaving 10 bases between. The CDR3 spells CASSEDPKYNEQFF. CDR3 bases: TGTGCCAGCAGTGAGGACCCCAAATACAATGAGCAGTTCTTC.

In its sample, this clonotype was seen a few times. The chain uses TRBV12-3 or TRBV12-4 and TRBJ1-3; no clear D gene. V was pared by 3 bases and J by 7 bases, with 10 bases between. This CDR3 is built from 13 residues. The CDR3 nucleotides read TGTGCCAGCAGTTTCGCCCCTTTGAACACCATATATTTT. Amino acids: CASSFAPLNTIYF.